Listed here are 28 T cell receptor beta chains from one sample, sequenced in a study of Ad26.COV2.S vaccination and SARS-CoV-2 variants. Assay: immunoSEQ multiplex PCR; the TCRdb copy retains only in-frame clones and omits some. This table has 200,000 to 250,000 clones, approximately 90% appearing once. The treatment here: about 20 received Ad26.COV2.S at low or high dose, single or two shots; 5 received placebo; per-sample allocation not given. Sampling occurred on day 63 after the first vaccine or placebo injection. The sequenced sample was peripheral blood, obtained in a trial of Ad26.COV2.S vaccine versus placebo. The receptor set was obtained from a person between 18 and 60 years old who received the Ad26.COV2.S COVID-19 vaccine or a placebo.

J is TRBJ2-3 and V is TRBV28; D not certain. The CDR3 has 17 residues. Germline V gene sequence: CDR1 MDHEN, CDR2 SYDVKM. Trimming cost V 3 bases and J 3 bases, with 19 bases left between them. CDR3 in amino acids: CASSLARLSPKTDTQYF. The CDR3 DNA sequence: TGTGCCAGCAGTTTGGCCCGCCTAAGCCCAAAAACAGATACGCAGTATTTT.

The V call is TRBV20-1, the J call TRBJ2-2; D may be TRBD1 or TRBD2 (5 bases each). Germline CDR1 DFQATT, CDR2 SNEGSKA (reference sequence). The CDR3 length is 15 residues. Trimming stripped 3 bases from V and 0 bases from J, with 11 bases between. The CDR3 here is CSASRGSANTGELFF. In DNA, the CDR3 is TGCAGTGCTAGTCGGGGCAGCGCGAACACCGGGGAGCTGTTTTTT.

The chain joins TRBV4-3 to TRBJ2-3; perhaps TRBD2 as D (7 bases). The CDR3 totals 18 residues. Germline CDR1 reads LGHNA; CDR2 reads YSLEER. Trimming pared 4 bases from V and 7 bases from J, leaving 27 bases between. CDR3 sequence (DNA): TGCGCCAGCAGCCGGGGGCCTGAGAGCGGGGCCTCGAAATATACGCAGTATTTT. This sequence encodes CASSRGPESGASKYTQYF.

A few counts support this clone. The rearrangement joins TRBV6-4 to TRBJ2-3; TRBD1 agrees at 7 bases. J gave up 2 bases and V 2 bases, and 4 bases lay outside the gene matches. Germline values: CDR1 MRHNA, CDR2 SNTAGT. This CDR3 has 15 amino acids. DNA of the CDR3: TGTGCCAGCAGTGACAAGGGGGCCCCCACAGATACGCAGTATTTT. This translates into CASSDKGAPTDTQYF.

The chain joins TRBV3-1 (or the pseudogene TRBV3-2) to TRBJ1-2; TRBD1 matches at 10 bases. This CDR3 has 17 amino acids. The V and J ends lost 5 bases and 6 bases, in that order; junction bases with no gene match: 15. CDR1 is LGHDT and CDR2 is YNNKEL in the germline V gene (reference sequence). CDR3 sequence reads: CASSFDPRQGAAHGYTF. The CDR3 DNA sequence: TGTGCCAGCAGCTTTGACCCCCGACAGGGGGCAGCCCATGGCTACACCTTC.

The rearrangement links TRBV6-5 to TRBJ2-2, with D perhaps TRBD1 or TRBD2 (5 bases each). This CDR3 contains 16 residues. Deletions cut 0 bases from V and 4 bases from J, with 12 bases between. CDR1 is MNHEY, CDR2 SVGAGI, per germline. CDR3: CASSYSGELVTGELFF. The DNA of the CDR3 is TGTGCCAGCAGTTACTCGGGGGAATTGGTCACCGGGGAGCTGTTTTTT.

V usage is TRBV25-1 and J usage is TRBJ1-4; 7 bases fit TRBD1. Germline assignment: CDR1 MGHDK and CDR2 SYGVNS. The CDR3 length is 16 residues. Trimming at V came to 0 bases and at J to 8 bases, leaving 9 bases not matched to a gene. The CDR3 bases are TGTGCCAGCAGTGAATATAAGGGGGCGCCTGGCGAAAAACTGTTTTTT. Translation: CASSEYKGAPGEKLFF. Together with reference TRBV25-1 and TRBJ1-4, the CDR3 gives the full variable domain: EADIYQTPRYLVIGTGKKITLECSQTMGHDKMYWYQQDPGMELHLIHYSYGVNSTEKGDLSSESTVSRIRTEHFPLTLESARPSHTSQYLCASSEYKGAPGEKLFFGSGTQLSVL.

V usage is TRBV28 and J usage is TRBJ1-5, with no clear D. This CDR3 is 14 amino acids long. Germline CDR1 is MDHEN and CDR2 is SYDVKM. Trimming took off 2 bases at V and 4 bases at J, with 9 bases between the two ends. The CDR3 region has the DNA TGTGCCAGCAGTTTAACTGAGGCTAATCAGCCCCAGCATTTT. This translates into CASSLTEANQPQHF.

This clone was observed once. The chain employs TRBV2 and TRBJ2-7; D perhaps matches TRBD2 (6 bases). CDR1 SNHLY and CDR2 FYNNEI come from the germline V gene. The CDR3 is made up of 14 amino acids. Trimming left V 4 bases short and J 2 bases short, with 12 bases between. This chain's CDR3 is CASSVDRGTYEQYF. Written as DNA, the CDR3 is TGTGCCAGCAGTGTTGATCGGGGGACCTACGAGCAGTACTTC.

The rearrangement joins TRBV11-2 to TRBJ2-3, with D perhaps TRBD1 (5 bases). This CDR3 has 13 residues. Trimming left V 1 base short and J 6 bases short, with 8 bases between. Germline V gene data show CDR1 as SGHAT and CDR2 as FQNNGV. CDR3 loop: CASSLAGPDTQYF. CDR3 coding DNA: TGTGCCAGCAGCTTAGCAGGGCCCGATACGCAGTATTTT.

This clone has just one count. The V gene is TRBV6-5, the J gene TRBJ2-7, with no clear D. The V end lost 6 bases, the J end lost 0 bases, and 9 bases lay between the germline ends. The germline gives CDR1 MNHEY, CDR2 SVGAGI. The CDR3 length is 13 residues. The CDR3 DNA sequence: TGTGCCAGCAGCCCGGGTCCCTCCTACGAGCAGTACTTC. Translating it yields CASSPGPSYEQYF.

J is TRBJ2-3 and V is TRBV10-3, with 8 bases lining up with TRBD2. The CDR3 length is 15 residues. After removal of 2 bases from V and 3 bases from J, the junction contained 4 bases not matched to a gene. Germline V gives CDR1 ENHRY, CDR2 SYGVKD. CDR3 nucleotide sequence: TGTGCCATCAGTGAGAGGGCTAGCGGGACAGATACGCAGTATTTT. Translating gives CAISERASGTDTQYF.

The chain combines TRBV11-3 with TRBJ2-2; TRBD2 agrees at 11 bases. V dropped 3 bases and J dropped 4; count of bases not matched to a gene: 7. This CDR3 is 17 amino acids long. CDR1 is SGHNT and CDR2 is YENEEA in the germline V gene. CDR3 region: CASSLALAGGTTGELFF. The CDR3 region has the DNA TGTGCCAGCAGCTTGGCCTTAGCGGGGGGGACCACCGGGGAGCTGTTTTTT.

V gene TRBV11-2 combines with J gene TRBJ2-2; TRBD2 agrees at 15 bases. The CDR3 spans 15 residues. Germline V gives CDR1 SGHAT, CDR2 FQNNGV. V lost 4 bases to trimming and J lost 6 bases; unmatched junction nucleotides: 0. As DNA, the CDR3 is TGTGCCAGCAGCTGGACTAGCGGGGGGGCCGGGGAGCTGTTTTTT. It is translated as CASSWTSGGAGELFF. Full variable domain (outside the CDR3, taken from reference TRBV11-2 and TRBJ2-2): EAGVAQSPRYKIIEKRQSVAFWCNPISGHATLYWYQQILGQGPKLLIQFQNNGVVDDSQLPKDRFSAERLKGVDSTLKIQPAKLEDSAVYLCASSWTSGGAGELFFGEGSRLTVL.

The chain couples TRBV7-2 to TRBJ2-5; D might be TRBD2 (5 bases). Germline CDR1 and CDR2: SGHTA and FQGNSA. V was cut by 3 bases and J by 4 bases, with 9 bases left in between. This CDR3 comprises 13 residues. The CDR3 DNA sequence: TGTGCCAGCAGCTTCGGACTTATAGAGACCCAGTACTTC. It specifies CASSFGLIETQYF.

A single count supports this clone. This chain uses TRBV7-8 with TRBJ2-5; D perhaps matches TRBD1 (5 bases). Per germline, CDR1 SGHVS and CDR2 FQNEAQ. The V and J ends lost 0 bases and 5 bases respectively, with 10 bases between them. The CDR3 sequence is 14 residues long. The CDR3 spells CASSLAQGKETQYF. The CDR3 DNA follows: TGTGCCAGCAGCTTAGCTCAGGGAAAGGAGACCCAGTACTTC.

This clone was recorded only once. The CDR3 region is CASSLPRQGRTGELFF. The CDR3 DNA reads TGTGCCAGCAGCTTACCCAGACAGGGAAGGACCGGGGAGCTGTTTTTT. The chain recombines TRBV11-2 with TRBJ2-2; 7 bases line up with TRBD1. The V and J ends lost 2 bases and 5 bases, in that order; junction bases with no gene match: 8. The CDR3 is 16 residues long. Germline V gene sequence: CDR1 SGHAT, CDR2 FQNNGV.

In its sample, this clone was seen once. As DNA, the CDR3 is TGTGCCAGCAGCCGAGCCGAGACAGCCGTATTTAACTATGGCTACACCTTC. Translating it yields CASSRAETAVFNYGYTF. This sequence joins TRBV7-9 and TRBJ1-2; TRBD1 is a possible D gene (5 bases). Germline CDR1 is SEHNR and CDR2 is FQNEAQ (reference sequence). The CDR3 runs to 17 residues. The V end lost 5 bases, the J end lost 1 base, and 20 bases lay between the germline ends.

This clone was seen once. The chain joins TRBV6-2 or TRBV6-3 to TRBJ1-1; D unresolved. This CDR3 region has 17 residues. Germline V gene sequence: CDR1 MNHEY, CDR2 SVGEGT. Deletions cut 0 bases from V and 0 bases from J, with 14 bases between. DNA of the CDR3: TGTGCCAGCAGTTACTCGAGTATCTACGGCCTGAACACTGAAGCTTTCTTT. Residues: CASSYSSIYGLNTEAFF.

The chain recombines TRBV9 with TRBJ1-4; a weak D match, TRBD1 (5 bases). The germline CDR1 and CDR2 sequences are SGDLS and YYNGEE. With 3 bases removed from V and 0 bases from J, the gap between germline ends came to 15 bases. The CDR3 has 17 residues. The CDR3 sequence is CASSAGTGPSTNEKLFF. In DNA form, the CDR3 reads TGTGCCAGCAGCGCCGGAACAGGACCTTCAACTAATGAAAAACTGTTTTTT.

The chain carries TRBV29-1 and TRBJ2-7, with D maybe TRBD2 (5 bases). From germline, CDR1 is SQVTM and CDR2 ANQGSEA. The CDR3 loop spans 15 amino acids. Deletions cut 0 bases from V and 0 bases from J, with 12 bases between. The CDR3, as DNA: TGCAGCGTTGAAGATGGTAGCGCCAGCTCCTACGAGCAGTACTTC. Its protein is CSVEDGSASSYEQYF.

J is TRBJ1-6 and V is TRBV18; D gene uncertain. This CDR3 region has 19 residues. Germline V gene data show CDR1 as KGHSH and CDR2 as LQKENI. Trimming stripped 3 bases from V and 0 bases from J, with 18 bases between. Written as DNA, the CDR3 is TGTGCCAGCTCACCTTTAAGCTTGTCCGAAAGCTCCTATAATTCACCCCTCCACTTT. Translating gives CASSPLSLSESSYNSPLHF.

About this clone itself: The sample holds other DNA sequences that translate to the same CDR3. The rearrangement uses TRBV7-9 and TRBJ1-4; no reliable D call. The CDR3 extends over 15 amino acids. Germline lookup yields CDR1 SEHNR and CDR2 FQNEAQ (reference sequence). V was trimmed by 3 bases and J by 0 bases, leaving 8 bases between them. The CDR3 is CASSLRAATNEKLFF. CDR3 nucleotide sequence: TGTGCCAGCAGCTTGAGAGCGGCAACTAATGAAAAACTGTTTTTT.

The J gene is TRBJ2-7, the V gene TRBV7-2; 9 nucleotides align to TRBD1. CDR3 length: 14 residues. The V and J ends lost 5 bases and 7 bases, in that order; junction bases with no gene match: 9. Germline CDR1 is SGHTA and CDR2 is FQGNSA. CDR3 in amino acids: CASSPGTGTSEQYF. DNA for the CDR3: TGTGCCAGCAGCCCCGGGACAGGGACCAGTGAGCAGTACTTC.

The J gene is TRBJ2-7, the V gene TRBV6-2 or TRBV6-3, with 7 bases lining up with TRBD1. The CDR3 runs to 13 residues. V shed 5 bases, J shed 6 bases, and the junction held 7 bases outside the gene matches. CDR1 and CDR2 (germline): MNHEY, SVGEGT. The CDR3 reads CASSRSGGSEQYF. DNA of the CDR3: TGTGCCAGCAGTAGGTCAGGGGGATCCGAGCAGTACTTC.

The rearrangement uses TRBV7-3 and TRBJ2-7, with a tentative D call TRBD1 (5 bases). Germline CDR1 is SGHTA and CDR2 is FQGTGA. V dropped 5 bases and J dropped 3 bases, with 11 bases sitting between them. The length of the CDR3 is 13 residues. CDR3 nucleotide sequence: TGTGCCAGCAGCCTTGGGGCTAGCTACGAGCAGTACTTC. It yields the protein CASSLGASYEQYF.

This clone was recorded once. The genes are TRBV7-2 and TRBJ1-6; D may be TRBD1 (6 bases). Trimming pared 1 base from V and 10 bases from J, leaving 14 bases between. CDR3 length: 15 residues. Germline V lookup: CDR1 SGHTA, CDR2 FQGNSA. CDR3 bases: TGTGCCAGCAGCTTAGGGGGCAGGGGAAGATCACCCCTCCACTTT. It translates to CASSLGGRGRSPLHF.

J is TRBJ2-3 and V is TRBV5-1; TRBD2 matches at 8 bases. The J segment lost 2 bases and the V segment lost 0 bases, leaving 5 bases of the junction unmatched. This CDR3 comprises 16 residues. Germline CDR1 reads SGHRS; CDR2 reads YFSETQ. The CDR3 sequence is CASSLVLAGTTDTQYF. CDR3 DNA sequence: TGCGCCAGCAGCTTGGTTCTAGCGGGCACCACAGATACGCAGTATTTT.